This TCR beta chain was profiled in a study of cytomegalovirus exposure and HLA in healthy donors. Amplification used 60 Vbeta primers and 13 Jbeta primers. Clones were read by immunoSEQ multiplex PCR, and TCRdb kept only the in-frame ones, dropping some. The sample lists about 170,000 clones, approximately 80% occurring once. In germline, CDR1 is SGHNT, CDR2 YYREEE (reference sequence). J gave up 4 bases and V 5 bases, and 7 bases lay outside the gene matches. The CDR3 consists of 16 residues. The receptor was isolated from a woman aged 45-65 years in good health and CMV-seronegative. Input material: PBMCs. The genes are TRBV5-4 and TRBJ2-3, with 13 bases that match TRBD2. The CDR3 bases are TGTGCCAGCAGATGGGGGACTAGCGGGACAGCAGATACGCAGTATTTT. Its translation: CASRWGTSGTADTQYF.